The following is a TCR beta chain sequence with its context. Its antigen is unidentified. These data originate in a study of cytomegalovirus exposure and HLA in healthy donors. Study results and limitations: At a 0.05 false discovery rate, a later analysis found roughly 17,000 TCR beta sequences to be associated with HLA alleles. Later analysis showed TCR association rates varying by HLA locus, highest for DRB1 and lowest for HLA-C.

V lost 7 bases and J lost 3, with 17 bases in between. Germline V gene lookup returns CDR1 SGHDT and CDR2 YYEEEE. The length of the CDR3 is 15 residues. With 60 Vbeta and 13 Jbeta primers, the PCR was carried out. Authors' methods: An analysis performed later counted roughly 80 million unique TCR beta chains (roughly 10 million of them shared). Here immunoSEQ multiplex PCR was the method, and the copy in TCRdb shows in-frame clones only, minus some. Clone size and the V and J calls come from that table; the DNA yielded D and trimming. The repertoire holds approximately 170,000 clones, with over 80% as singletons. While unrecorded immune exposures were likely, the donors were nominally healthy when sampled.

This sequence originates from a boy between 2 and 10 years old in good health and CMV-seronegative. The genes are TRBV5-6 and TRBJ2-1; weak D call: TRBD1 (6 bases). Sequencing input: PBMCs. In DNA, the CDR3 is TGTGCCAGCGGACCCTCAGGGGATTTCTACAATGAGCAGTTCTTC. It translates to CASGPSGDFYNEQFF.